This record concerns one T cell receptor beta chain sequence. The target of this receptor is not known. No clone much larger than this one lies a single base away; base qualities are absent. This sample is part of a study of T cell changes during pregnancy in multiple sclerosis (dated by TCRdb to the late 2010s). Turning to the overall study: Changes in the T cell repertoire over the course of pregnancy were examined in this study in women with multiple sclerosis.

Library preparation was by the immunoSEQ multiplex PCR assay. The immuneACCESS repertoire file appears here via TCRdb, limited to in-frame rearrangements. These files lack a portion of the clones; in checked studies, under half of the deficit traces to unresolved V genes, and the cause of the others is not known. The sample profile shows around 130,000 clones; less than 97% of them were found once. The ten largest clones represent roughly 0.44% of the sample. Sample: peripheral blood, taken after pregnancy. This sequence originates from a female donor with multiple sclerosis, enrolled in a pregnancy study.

The sequence in DNA is TGTGCCAGCAGTGAATATATTTCCGGTATCCGAAACGAGCAGTACTTC. Translation gives CASSEYISGIRNEQYF. This sequence uses TRBV6-1 and TRBJ2-7; there is no confident call for the D gene. Reading from cysteine to phenylalanine, the CDR3 counts 16 amino acids. Only the CDR3 DNA stays, 48 bases, in frame from base 1. Trimming removed 2 bases from V and 5 bases from J, leaving 19 bases between the germline ends. Taken from the germline V gene, the CDR1 and CDR2 loops are MNHNS and SASEGT.